These 20 T cell receptor beta chains share one sample of origin, sequenced in a study of blood T cell repertoires in COVID-19. Sequencing was performed with immunoSEQ multiplex PCR; in TCRdb, only in-frame clones are kept and a portion is missing. The repertoire holds roughly 260,000 clones, with roughly 87% as singletons. Sequences were obtained from PBMCs or T cells enriched from blood (not recorded which). The source of these receptors is a woman younger than 45 with acute COVID-19.

The rearrangement uses TRBV7-2 and TRBJ2-3; maybe TRBD2 (6 bases). This CDR3 is 14 amino acids long. Germline-derived CDR1 and CDR2 are SGHTA and FQGNSA. V gave up 1 base and J gave up 4 bases, with 9 bases separating them. The CDR3 is CASSLERVADTQYF. In nucleotides, the CDR3 is TGTGCCAGCAGCTTAGAGCGGGTTGCAGATACGCAGTATTTT. The full variable domain, its missing parts supplied by reference TRBV7-2 and TRBJ2-3, is GAGVSQSPSNKVTEKGKDVELRCDPISGHTALYWYRQSLGQGLEFLIYFQGNSAPDKSGLPSDRFSAERTGGSVSTLTIQRTQQEDSAVYLCASSLERVADTQYFGPGTRLTVL.

The chain carries TRBV20-1 and TRBJ2-2; 7 bases map to TRBD1. The CDR3 runs 15 residues. Germline V gene data show CDR1 as DFQATT and CDR2 as SNEGSKA (reference sequence). J gave up 0 bases and V 3 bases, and 4 bases lay outside the gene matches. CDR3 coding DNA: TGCAGTGCTAGTCCGCAGGGGGCGAACACCGGGGAGCTGTTTTTT. Translation: CSASPQGANTGELFF.

The V and J genes are TRBV28 and TRBJ2-7, with no clear D. With 5 bases removed from V and 0 bases from J, the gap between germline ends came to 14 bases. Germline V gene sequence: CDR1 MDHEN, CDR2 SYDVKM. This CDR3 is built from 15 residues. DNA of the CDR3: TGTGCCAGCAGTCTTGACCATGCTAGCTCCTACGAGCAGTACTTC. This translates into CASSLDHASSYEQYF.

The chain combines TRBV18 with TRBJ2-3, with a weak D call TRBD2 (5 bases). CDR3 length: 16 amino acids. Trimming pared 0 bases from V and 1 base from J, leaving 11 bases between. In germline, CDR1 is KGHSH, CDR2 LQKENI. The CDR3 DNA follows: TGTGCCAGCTCACCACCTTCTAGCAGACGCACAGATACGCAGTATTTT. It specifies CASSPPSSRRTDTQYF.

This sequence joins TRBV10-3 and TRBJ2-7; TRBD2 matches 12 bases. Germline V gene sequence: CDR1 ENHRY, CDR2 SYGVKD. V lost 6 bases to trimming and J lost 1 base; unmatched junction nucleotides: 4. The CDR3 is 15 amino acids. This chain's CDR3 is CAIREGLAGSYEQYF. Here the CDR3 DNA reads TGTGCCATCAGGGAGGGACTAGCGGGTTCCTACGAGCAGTACTTC.

J is TRBJ2-7 and V is TRBV6-5; D is perhaps TRBD1 (6 bases). The CDR3 is 13 residues long. Trimming shortened V by 8 bases and J by 1 base, and 12 bases separated the two germline ends. CDR1 MNHEY and CDR2 SVGAGI come from the germline V gene. The CDR3 DNA follows: TGTGCCAGCGGAAGGACAGAATCCTACGAGCAGTACTTC. It specifies CASGRTESYEQYF.

This rearrangement joins TRBV18 to TRBJ1-1; D possibly corresponds to TRBD1 (6 bases). In germline, CDR1 is KGHSH, CDR2 LQKENI. The V and J ends lost 4 bases and 10 bases respectively, with 10 bases between them. The CDR3 sequence is 11 residues long. The CDR3 DNA reads as TGTGCCAGCTCACTCACAGGGCTAGCTTTCTTT. Protein sequence: CASSLTGLAFF.

The rearrangement uses TRBV7-6 and TRBJ1-4; weak D call: TRBD1 (5 bases). V shed 5 bases and J shed 1 base, with 8 bases lying between them. The CDR3 contains 14 residues. Germline V CDR1 and CDR2: SGHVS, FNYEAQ. The CDR3 region is CASSATVTNEKLFF. The DNA for the CDR3 is TGTGCCAGCAGCGCGACAGTAACTAATGAAAAACTGTTTTTT.

The chain employs TRBV29-1 and TRBJ1-5, with 8 bases matching TRBD1. The CDR3 covers 12 residues. V lost 6 bases and J lost 5; bases outside the gene matches: 3. CDR1 and CDR2 from the germline V gene are SQVTM and ANQGSEA. The CDR3 region is CSVGQGDQPQHF. The CDR3 DNA follows: TGCAGCGTCGGACAGGGCGATCAGCCCCAGCATTTT. Looking up the rest from reference TRBV29-1 and TRBJ1-5 gives the full variable domain: SAVISQKPSRDICQRGTSLTIQCQVDSQVTMMFWYRQQPGQSLTLIATANQGSEATYESGFVIDKFPISRPNLTFSTLTVSNMSPEDSSIYLCSVGQGDQPQHFGDGTRLSIL.

This clone was seen a few times. The rearrangement links TRBV28 to TRBJ1-1; 7 nucleotides agree with TRBD1. In germline, CDR1 is MDHEN, CDR2 SYDVKM. The CDR3 has 15 residues. The V gene end was trimmed by 5 bases and the J gene end by 6 bases; junction bases not matched to a gene: 12. The CDR3 DNA is TGTGCCAGCAGTATTCCAACAGGGGCTCAATCTGAAGCTTTCTTT. Protein product: CASSIPTGAQSEAFF.

The rearrangement uses TRBV5-1 and TRBJ1-1; TRBD1 might be the D (6 bases). Germline values: CDR1 SGHRS, CDR2 YFSETQ. The CDR3 loop spans 16 amino acids. V was trimmed by 7 bases and J by 4 bases, leaving 23 bases between them. CDR3 loop: CASRRDTGEGGTEAFF. The DNA of the CDR3 is TGCGCCAGCCGCAGGGACACCGGGGAGGGGGGCACTGAAGCTTTCTTT.

The rearrangement joins TRBV6-6 to TRBJ2-3; 7 bases line up with TRBD2. J lost 1 base, V lost 5 bases, and 15 bases had no gene match. Germline CDR1 is MNHNY and CDR2 is SVGAGI (reference sequence). The CDR3 is 18 amino acids. The CDR3 is CASSPRLAGSSRTDTQYF. The DNA for the CDR3 is TGTGCCAGCAGTCCCCGACTAGCTGGTTCATCCCGCACAGATACGCAGTATTTT.

The chain employs TRBV7-8 and TRBJ2-1, with 7 bases that match TRBD2. The V and J ends lost 6 bases and 4 bases, in that order; junction bases with no gene match: 6. The CDR3 extends over 14 amino acids. Germline assignment: CDR1 SGHVS and CDR2 FQNEAQ. The CDR3: CASREREGYNEQFF. In DNA, the CDR3 is TGTGCCAGCAGGGAGAGGGAGGGGTACAATGAGCAGTTCTTC.

The chain couples TRBV12-3 or TRBV12-4 to TRBJ2-7; the match to TRBD1 covers 7 bases. V lost 5 bases to trimming and J lost 9 bases; unmatched junction nucleotides: 7. The CDR3 runs to 12 residues. CDR3: CASSASDRAQYF. The DNA for the CDR3 is TGTGCCAGCAGTGCATCCGACAGGGCGCAGTACTTC.

This sequence joins TRBV5-6 and TRBJ2-3; 8 bases agree with TRBD2. This CDR3 is built from 15 residues. Losses at the gene ends were 0 bases for V and 4 bases for J; bases not matched to a gene: 4. Germline values: CDR1 SGHDT, CDR2 YYEEEE. The CDR3 loop is CASSLAGGPSDTQYF. As DNA, the CDR3 is TGTGCCAGCAGCTTGGCGGGGGGGCCATCAGATACGCAGTATTTT.

This rearrangement joins TRBV29-1 to TRBJ2-5; 11 nucleotides agree with TRBD2. Germline V gives CDR1 SQVTM, CDR2 ANQGSEA. CDR3 length: 14 amino acids. V lost 5 bases and J lost 2; bases outside the gene matches: 4. The CDR3 reads CSVTPSGGQETQYF. The CDR3 nucleotides read TGCAGCGTTACACCTAGCGGGGGGCAAGAGACCCAGTACTTC. The full variable domain, its missing parts supplied by reference TRBV29-1 and TRBJ2-5, is SAVISQKPSRDICQRGTSLTIQCQVDSQVTMMFWYRQQPGQSLTLIATANQGSEATYESGFVIDKFPISRPNLTFSTLTVSNMSPEDSSIYLCSVTPSGGQETQYFGPGTRLLVL.

CDR3 region: CASSRPTNYGYTF. CDR3 in DNA: TGTGCCAGCAGTCGCCCTACTAACTATGGCTACACCTTC. The rearrangement uses TRBV28 and TRBJ1-2, with D unresolved. This CDR3 region has 13 residues. Per germline, CDR1 MDHEN and CDR2 SYDVKM. Trimming took off 5 bases at V and 0 bases at J, with 7 bases between the two ends.

The chain employs TRBV27 and TRBJ2-3; 7 nucleotides align to TRBD1. V lost 3 bases and J lost 2; bases outside the gene matches: 11. Germline V gives CDR1 MNHEY, CDR2 SMNVEV (reference sequence). The CDR3 spans 17 residues. The DNA of the CDR3 is TGTGCCAGCAGTTTGGACAGGCCCTTTCCCCCCACAGATACGCAGTATTTT. Residues: CASSLDRPFPPTDTQYF.

This clone was counted only a few times. This rearrangement joins TRBV7-9 to TRBJ2-7; 7 positions match TRBD2. The V gene's germline CDR1 is SEHNR and CDR2 FQNEAQ (reference sequence). Trimming at V came to 5 bases and at J to 0 bases, leaving 4 bases not matched to a gene. The CDR3 has 14 residues. CDR3 region: CASSQSGISYEQYF. The CDR3 region has the DNA TGTGCCAGCAGCCAAAGCGGGATCTCCTACGAGCAGTACTTC.

The chain employs TRBV2 and TRBJ2-1; the match to TRBD2 covers 7 bases. The CDR3 consists of 15 residues. CDR1 is SNHLY, CDR2 FYNNEI, per germline. Trimming took 4 bases from V and 3 from J; bases not matched to a gene: 6. CDR3 DNA sequence: TGTGCCAGCAGTGGAGTAGGCGGGGGCTACAATGAGCAGTTCTTC. This gives the protein CASSGVGGGYNEQFF.